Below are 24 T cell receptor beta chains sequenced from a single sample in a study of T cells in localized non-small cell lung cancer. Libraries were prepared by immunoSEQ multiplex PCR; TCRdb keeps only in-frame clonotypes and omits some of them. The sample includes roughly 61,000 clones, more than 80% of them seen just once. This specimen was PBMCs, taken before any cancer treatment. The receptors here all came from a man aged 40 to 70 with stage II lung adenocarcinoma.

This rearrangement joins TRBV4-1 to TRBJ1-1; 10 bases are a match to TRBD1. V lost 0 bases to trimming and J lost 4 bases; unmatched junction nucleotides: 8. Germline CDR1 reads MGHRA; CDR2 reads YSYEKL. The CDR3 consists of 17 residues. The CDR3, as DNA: TGCGCCAGCAGCCAAGAACCGGGACAGGGGACGGGCACTGAAGCTTTCTTT. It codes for CASSQEPGQGTGTEAFF.

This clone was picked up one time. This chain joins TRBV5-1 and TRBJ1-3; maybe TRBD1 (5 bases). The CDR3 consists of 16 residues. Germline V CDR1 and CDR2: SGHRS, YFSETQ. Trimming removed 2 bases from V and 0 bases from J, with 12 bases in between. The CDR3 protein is CASSLQASSSGNTIYF. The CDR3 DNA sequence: TGCGCCAGCAGCTTACAGGCAAGTTCCTCTGGAAACACCATATATTTT. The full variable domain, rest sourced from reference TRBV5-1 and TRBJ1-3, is KAGVTQTPRYLIKTRGQQVTLSCSPISGHRSVSWYQQTPGQGLQFLFEYFSETQRNKGNFPGRFSGRQFSNSRSEMNVSTLELGDSALYLCASSLQASSSGNTIYFGEGSWLTVV.

CDR3 nucleotide sequence: TGTGCCAGCAGCTTAACGCAGGGGGAGAATGAGCAGTTCTTC. It translates to CASSLTQGENEQFF. V usage is TRBV7-9 and J usage is TRBJ2-1; the match to TRBD1 covers 7 bases. The germline CDR1 and CDR2 sequences are SEHNR and FQNEAQ (reference sequence). The CDR3 runs 14 residues. Trimming removed 2 bases from V and 7 bases from J; junction bases left unmatched: 5.

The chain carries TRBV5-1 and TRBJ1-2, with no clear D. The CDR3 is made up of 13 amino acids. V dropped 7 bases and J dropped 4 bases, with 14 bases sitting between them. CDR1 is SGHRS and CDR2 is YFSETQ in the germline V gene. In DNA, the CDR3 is TGCGCCAGCGGCGGCACAGCTCTCTATGGCTACACCTTC. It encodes CASGGTALYGYTF.

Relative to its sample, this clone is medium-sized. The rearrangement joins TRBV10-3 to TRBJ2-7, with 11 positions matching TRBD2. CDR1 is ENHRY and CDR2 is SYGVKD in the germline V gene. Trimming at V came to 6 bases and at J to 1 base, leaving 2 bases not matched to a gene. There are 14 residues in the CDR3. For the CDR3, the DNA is TGTGCCATCAGGGGACTAGCGGAGTCCTACGAGCAGTACTTC. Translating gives CAIRGLAESYEQYF.

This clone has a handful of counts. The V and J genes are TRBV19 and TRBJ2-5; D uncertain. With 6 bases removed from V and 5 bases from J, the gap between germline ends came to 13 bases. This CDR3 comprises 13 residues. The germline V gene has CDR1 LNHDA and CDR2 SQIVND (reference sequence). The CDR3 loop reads CASRDPPRETQYF. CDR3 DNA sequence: TGTGCCAGTAGGGACCCTCCGAGGGAGACCCAGTACTTC.

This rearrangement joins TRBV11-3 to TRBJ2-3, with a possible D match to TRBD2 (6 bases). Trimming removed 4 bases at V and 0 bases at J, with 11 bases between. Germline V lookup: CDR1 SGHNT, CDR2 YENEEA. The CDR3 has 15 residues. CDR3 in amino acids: CASSSRGRSTDTQYF. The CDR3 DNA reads TGTGCCAGCAGCTCCCGGGGGAGGAGCACAGATACGCAGTATTTT.

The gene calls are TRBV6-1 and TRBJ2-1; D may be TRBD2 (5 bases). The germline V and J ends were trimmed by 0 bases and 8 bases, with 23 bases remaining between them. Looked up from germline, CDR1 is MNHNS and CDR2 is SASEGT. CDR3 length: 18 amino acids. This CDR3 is CASSEAFTVAYMEYEQFF. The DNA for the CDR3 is TGTGCCAGCAGTGAAGCGTTCACAGTAGCGTACATGGAATATGAGCAGTTCTTC.

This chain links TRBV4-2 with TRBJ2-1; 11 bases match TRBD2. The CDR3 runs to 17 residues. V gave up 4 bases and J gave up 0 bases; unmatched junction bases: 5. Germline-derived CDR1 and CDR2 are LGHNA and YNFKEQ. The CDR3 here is CASSPVAGGSSYNEQFF. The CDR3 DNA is TGTGCCAGCAGCCCAGTAGCGGGAGGGAGCTCCTACAATGAGCAGTTCTTC.

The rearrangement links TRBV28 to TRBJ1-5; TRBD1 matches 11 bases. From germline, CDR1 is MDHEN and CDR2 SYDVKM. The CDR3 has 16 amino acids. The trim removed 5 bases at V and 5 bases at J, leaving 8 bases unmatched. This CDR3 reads CASSPGQGALDQPQHF. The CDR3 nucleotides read TGTGCCAGCAGTCCCGGACAGGGGGCCTTGGATCAGCCCCAGCATTTT.

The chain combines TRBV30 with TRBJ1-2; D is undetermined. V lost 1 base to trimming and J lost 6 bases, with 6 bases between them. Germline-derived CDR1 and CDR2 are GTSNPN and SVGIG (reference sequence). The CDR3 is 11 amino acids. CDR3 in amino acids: CAWSALDGYTF. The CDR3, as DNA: TGTGCCTGGAGTGCTCTAGATGGCTACACCTTC.

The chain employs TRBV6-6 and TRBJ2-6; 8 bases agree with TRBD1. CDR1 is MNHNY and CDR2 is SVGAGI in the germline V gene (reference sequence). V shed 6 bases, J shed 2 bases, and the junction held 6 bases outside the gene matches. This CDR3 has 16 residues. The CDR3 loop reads CASSRQGAPGANVLTF. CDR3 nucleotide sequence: TGTGCCAGCAGCCGCCAGGGGGCGCCTGGGGCCAACGTCCTGACTTTC.

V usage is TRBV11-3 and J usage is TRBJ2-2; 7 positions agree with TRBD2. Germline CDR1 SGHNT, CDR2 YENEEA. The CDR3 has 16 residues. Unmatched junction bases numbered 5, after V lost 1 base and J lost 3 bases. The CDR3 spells CASSLAGTTYTGELFF. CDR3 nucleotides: TGTGCCAGCAGCTTAGCCGGGACTACCTACACCGGGGAGCTGTTTTTT.

The CDR3 spells CASSFPTGQGTSQFMGEQYF. CDR3 bases: TGCGCCAGCAGCTTCCCCACGGGACAGGGCACAAGCCAGTTTATGGGCGAGCAGTACTTC. The chain couples TRBV5-1 to TRBJ2-7; TRBD1 matches 9 bases. The CDR3 is 20 residues long. The germline V gene has CDR1 SGHRS and CDR2 YFSETQ. The V segment lost 2 bases and the J segment 6 bases; nucleotides outside the gene matches: 24.

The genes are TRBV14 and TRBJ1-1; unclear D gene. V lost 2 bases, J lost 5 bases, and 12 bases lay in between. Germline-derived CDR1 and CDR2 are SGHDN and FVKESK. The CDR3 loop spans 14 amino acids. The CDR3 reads CASSQPLQTTEAFF. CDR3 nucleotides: TGTGCCAGCAGCCAACCTCTCCAGACTACTGAAGCTTTCTTT.

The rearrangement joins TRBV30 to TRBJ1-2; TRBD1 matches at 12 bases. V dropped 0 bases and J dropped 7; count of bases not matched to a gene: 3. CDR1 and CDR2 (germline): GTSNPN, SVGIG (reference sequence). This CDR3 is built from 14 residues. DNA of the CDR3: TGTGCCTGGAGTGTCGGGACAGGGGGCTCTGGCTACACCTTC. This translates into CAWSVGTGGSGYTF. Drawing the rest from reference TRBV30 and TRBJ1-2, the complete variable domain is SQTIHQWPATLVQPVGSPLSLECTVEGTSNPNLYWYRQAAGRGLQLLFYSVGIGQISSEVPQNLSASRPQDRQFILSSKKLLLSDSGFYLCAWSVGTGGSGYTFGSGTRLTVV.

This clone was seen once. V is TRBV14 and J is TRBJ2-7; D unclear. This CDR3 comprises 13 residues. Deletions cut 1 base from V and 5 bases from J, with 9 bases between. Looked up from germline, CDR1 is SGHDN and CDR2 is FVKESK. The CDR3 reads CASSQAQWNEQYF. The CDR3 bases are TGTGCCAGCAGCCAAGCACAGTGGAACGAGCAGTACTTC.

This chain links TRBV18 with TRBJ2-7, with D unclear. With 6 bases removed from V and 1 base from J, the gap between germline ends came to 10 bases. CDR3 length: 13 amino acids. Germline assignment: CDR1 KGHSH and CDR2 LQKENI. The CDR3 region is CASSLTRSYEQYF. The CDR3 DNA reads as TGTGCCAGCTCCCTGACACGTTCCTACGAGCAGTACTTC.

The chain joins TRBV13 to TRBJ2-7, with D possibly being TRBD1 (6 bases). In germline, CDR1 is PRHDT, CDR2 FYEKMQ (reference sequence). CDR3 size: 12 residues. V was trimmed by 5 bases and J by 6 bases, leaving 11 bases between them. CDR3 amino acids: CASSLQGTEQYF. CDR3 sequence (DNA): TGTGCCAGCAGCCTCCAGGGGACCGAGCAGTACTTC.

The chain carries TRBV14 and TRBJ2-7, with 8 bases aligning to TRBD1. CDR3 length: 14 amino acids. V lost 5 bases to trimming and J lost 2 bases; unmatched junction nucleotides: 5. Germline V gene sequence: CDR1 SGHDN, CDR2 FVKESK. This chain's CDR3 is CASSGLQGAYEQYF. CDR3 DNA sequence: TGTGCCAGCAGCGGATTACAGGGGGCCTACGAGCAGTACTTC.

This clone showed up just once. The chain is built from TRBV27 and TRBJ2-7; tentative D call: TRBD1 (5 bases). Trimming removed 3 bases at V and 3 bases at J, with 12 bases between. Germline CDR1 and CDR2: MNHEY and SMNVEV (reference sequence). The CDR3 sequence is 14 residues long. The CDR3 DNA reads TGTGCCAGCAGTTTTATCGACAGCTTCTACGAGCAGTACTTC. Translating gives CASSFIDSFYEQYF.

The CDR3 sequence: CSVEDTEAFF. The CDR3 DNA reads TGCAGCGTTGAGGACACTGAAGCTTTCTTT. The V gene is TRBV29-1, the J gene TRBJ1-1; D uncertain. The ends were cut back, 3 bases at V and 3 bases at J, with 2 bases in the middle. Germline CDR1 is SQVTM and CDR2 is ANQGSEA. The CDR3 runs 10 residues. Full variable domain (outside the CDR3, taken from reference TRBV29-1 and TRBJ1-1): SAVISQKPSRDICQRGTSLTIQCQVDSQVTMMFWYRQQPGQSLTLIATANQGSEATYESGFVIDKFPISRPNLTFSTLTVSNMSPEDSSIYLCSVEDTEAFFGQGTRLTVV.

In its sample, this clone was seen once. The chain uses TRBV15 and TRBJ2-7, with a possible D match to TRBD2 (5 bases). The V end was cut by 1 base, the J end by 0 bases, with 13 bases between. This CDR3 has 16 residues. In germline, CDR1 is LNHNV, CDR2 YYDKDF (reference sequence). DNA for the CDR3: TGTGCCACCAGCAGAGCGGGGAAATTATTCTCCTACGAGCAGTACTTC. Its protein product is CATSRAGKLFSYEQYF.

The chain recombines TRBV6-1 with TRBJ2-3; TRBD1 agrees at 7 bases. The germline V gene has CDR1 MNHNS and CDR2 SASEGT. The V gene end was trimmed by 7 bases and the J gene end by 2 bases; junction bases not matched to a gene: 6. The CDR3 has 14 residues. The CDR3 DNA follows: TGTGCCAGCATGGGACAGCAGTACACAGATACGCAGTATTTT. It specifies CASMGQQYTDTQYF.